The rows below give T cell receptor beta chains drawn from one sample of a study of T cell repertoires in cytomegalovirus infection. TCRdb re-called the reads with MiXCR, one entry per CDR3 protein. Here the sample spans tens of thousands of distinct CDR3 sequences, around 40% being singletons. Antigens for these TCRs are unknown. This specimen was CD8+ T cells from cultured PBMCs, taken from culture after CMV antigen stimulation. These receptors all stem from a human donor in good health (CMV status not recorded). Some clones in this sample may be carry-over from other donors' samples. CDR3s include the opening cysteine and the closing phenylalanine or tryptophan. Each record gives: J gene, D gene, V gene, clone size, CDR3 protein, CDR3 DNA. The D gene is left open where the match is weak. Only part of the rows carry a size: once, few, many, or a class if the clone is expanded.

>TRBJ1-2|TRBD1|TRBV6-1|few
CASSTRDRGYYGYTF
TGTGCCAGCAGTACGAGGGACAGGGGGTACTATGGCTACACCTTC
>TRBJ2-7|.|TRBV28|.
CASSPYNYEQYF
TGTGCCAGCAGTCCTTACAACTACGAGCAGTACTTC
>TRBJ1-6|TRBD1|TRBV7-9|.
CASSHGQGKNDSPLHF
TGTGCCAGCAGCCACGGACAGGGAAAGAACGATTCACCCCTCCACTTT
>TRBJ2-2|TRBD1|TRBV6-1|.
CATQGRGHTGELFF
TGTGCCACACAGGGCAGGGGGCACACCGGGGAGCTGTTTTTT
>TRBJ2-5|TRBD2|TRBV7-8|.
CASSLGSGGPRPETQYF
TGTGCCAGCAGCTTAGGTAGCGGGGGTCCCCGGCCAGAGACCCAGTACTTC
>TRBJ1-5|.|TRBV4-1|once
CASSQDLSQPQHF
TGCGCCAGCAGCCAAGATCTTAGTCAGCCCCAGCATTTT
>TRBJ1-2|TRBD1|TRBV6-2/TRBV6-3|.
CASTTGQAWYGYTF
TGTGCCAGCACCACAGGACAGGCTTGGTACGGCTACACCTTC
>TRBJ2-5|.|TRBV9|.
CASSVEPGVGGGETQYF
TGTGCCAGCAGCGTAGAACCGGGGGTAGGAGGCGGAGAGACCCAGTACTTC
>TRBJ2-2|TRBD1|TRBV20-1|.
CSARVDRVANTGELFF
TGCAGTGCTAGAGTAGACAGGGTTGCGAATACCGGGGAGCTGTTTTTT
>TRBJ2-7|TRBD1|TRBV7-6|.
CASSPRDRATYEQYF
TGTGCCAGCAGTCCCCGGGACAGGGCTACCTACGAGCAGTACTTC
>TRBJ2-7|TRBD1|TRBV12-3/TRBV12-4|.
CASSFGTGFDEQYF
TGTGCCAGCAGTTTCGGGACAGGGTTCGACGAGCAGTACTTC
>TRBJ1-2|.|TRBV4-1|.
CASRLSQRPYGYTF
TGCGCCAGCCGACTTTCCCAGCGCCCCTATGGCTACACCTTC
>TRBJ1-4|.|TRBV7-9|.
CASSPGSGEKLFF
TGTGCCAGCAGCCCGGGCTCGGGGGAAAAACTGTTTTTT
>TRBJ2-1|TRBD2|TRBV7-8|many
CASSPKSPHERGAYNEQFF
TGTGCCAGCAGCCCCAAATCTCCCCACGAGCGGGGGGCGTACAATGAGCAGTTCTTC
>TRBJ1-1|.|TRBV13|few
CASSFTRKNTEAFF
TGTGCCAGCAGCTTTACAAGGAAGAACACTGAAGCTTTCTTT
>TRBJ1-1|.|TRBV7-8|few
CASSLLQKNTEAFF
TGTGCCAGCAGCTTACTCCAAAAGAACACTGAAGCTTTCTTT
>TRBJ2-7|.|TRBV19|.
CASSILAGGPYEQYF
TGTGCCAGTAGTATACTCGCCGGGGGACCATACGAGCAGTACTTC
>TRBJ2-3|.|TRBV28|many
CASSLLQGTDTQYF
TGTGCCAGCTCCTTACTACAGGGCACAGATACGCAGTATTTT
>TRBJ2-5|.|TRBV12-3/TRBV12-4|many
CASSFRLAAGQETQYF
TGTGCCAGCAGTTTCAGGCTAGCTGCGGGCCAAGAGACCCAGTACTTC
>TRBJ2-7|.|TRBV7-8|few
CASELGGTYEQYF
TGTGCCAGCGAACTTGGGGGGACCTACGAGCAGTACTTC
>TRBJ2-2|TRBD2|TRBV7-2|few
CASSSEGLAGGKAGELFF
TGTGCCAGCAGCTCTGAGGGACTAGCGGGGGGAAAGGCCGGGGAGCTGTTTTTT
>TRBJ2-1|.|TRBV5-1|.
CASSLVAVQSSYNEQFF
TGCGCCAGCAGCTTGGTTGCTGTACAGAGCTCCTACAATGAGCAGTTCTTC
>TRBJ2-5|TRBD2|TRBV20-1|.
CSARVDPRLAWGQETQYF
TGCAGTGCTAGAGTGGACCCTAGACTAGCCTGGGGACAAGAGACCCAGTACTTC
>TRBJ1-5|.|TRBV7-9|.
CASSLAGFGQPQHF
TGTGCCAGCAGCTTAGCAGGATTCGGTCAGCCCCAGCATTTT
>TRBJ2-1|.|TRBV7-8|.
CASSLFSNNEQFF
TGTGCCAGCAGCTTATTTAGCAACAATGAGCAGTTCTTC
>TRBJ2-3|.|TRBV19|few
CASSIFHSHTDTQYF
TGTGCCAGTAGTATCTTTCACAGCCACACAGATACGCAGTATTTT
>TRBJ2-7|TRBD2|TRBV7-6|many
CASSLALAGGKGEQYF
TGTGCCAGCAGCTTAGCGCTAGCGGGGGGGAAGGGCGAGCAGTACTTC
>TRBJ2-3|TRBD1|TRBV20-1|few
CSARDLMPRQGMADTQYF
TGCAGTGCTAGAGATCTTATGCCTAGACAGGGGATGGCAGATACGCAGTATTTT
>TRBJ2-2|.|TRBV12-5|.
CASGPPGWRLNTGELFF
TGTGCTAGTGGCCCTCCGGGTTGGCGGTTGAACACCGGGGAGCTGTTTTTT
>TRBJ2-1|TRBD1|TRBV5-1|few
CASNGQGLTGSYNEQFF
TGCGCCAGCAACGGACAGGGTCTCACGGGGTCCTACAATGAGCAGTTCTTC
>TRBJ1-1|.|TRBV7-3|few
CASSPQGNTEAFF
TGTGCCAGCAGCCCGCAGGGGAACACTGAAGCTTTCTTT
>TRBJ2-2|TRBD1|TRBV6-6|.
CASSYGTGVSASGELFF
TGTGCCAGCAGTTACGGGACAGGGGTCAGCGCCTCCGGGGAGCTGTTTTTT
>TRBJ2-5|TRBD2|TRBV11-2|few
CASRPSGGTSQETQYF
TGTGCCAGCAGACCCAGCGGGGGGACCTCACAAGAGACCCAGTACTTC
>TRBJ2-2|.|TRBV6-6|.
CASSYFVGLEVPSTANTGELFF
TGTGCCAGCAGTTACTTTGTCGGTTTAGAGGTCCCATCAACCGCGAACACCGGGGAGCTGTTTTTT
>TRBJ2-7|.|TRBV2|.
CASSDVGAYEQYF
TGTGCCAGCAGTGATGTAGGGGCCTACGAGCAGTACTTC
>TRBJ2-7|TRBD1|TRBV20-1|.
CSATTGGIYEQYF
TGCAGTGCTACTACAGGGGGGATCTACGAGCAGTACTTC
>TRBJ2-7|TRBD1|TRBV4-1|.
CASSLEYRGFYEQYF
TGCGCCAGCAGCCTAGAGTACAGGGGATTCTACGAGCAGTACTTC
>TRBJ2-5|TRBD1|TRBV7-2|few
CASSFYTGGQETQYF
TGTGCCAGCAGCTTTTATACAGGGGGCCAGGAGACCCAGTACTTC
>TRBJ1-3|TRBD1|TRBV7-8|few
CASSETRPGQGLVGNTIYF
TGTGCCAGCAGCGAGACGAGACCGGGACAGGGTCTGGTTGGAAACACCATATATTTT
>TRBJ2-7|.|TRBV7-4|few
CASSLVGGPKSYEQYF
TGTGCCAGCAGCTTAGTCGGGGGCCCCAAGTCCTACGAGCAGTACTTC
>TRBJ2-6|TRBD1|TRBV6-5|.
CASSWTGDGANVLTF
TGTGCCAGCAGTTGGACAGGGGATGGGGCCAACGTCCTGACTTTC
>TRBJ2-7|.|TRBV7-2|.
CASSLGTDSYEQYF
TGTGCCAGCAGCTTAGGGACGGACTCCTACGAGCAGTACTTC
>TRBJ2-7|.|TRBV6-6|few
CASSLTERQESLEQYF
TGTGCCAGCAGTTTGACAGAGAGGCAGGAGAGCCTCGAGCAGTACTTC
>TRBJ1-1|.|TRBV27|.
CASSLSKSSEAFF
TGTGCCAGCAGTTTATCGAAAAGTTCTGAAGCTTTCTTT
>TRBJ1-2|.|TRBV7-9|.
CASRTGRENPEDYGYTF
TGTGCCAGCAGAACCGGCAGAGAAAACCCCGAGGACTATGGCTACACCTTC
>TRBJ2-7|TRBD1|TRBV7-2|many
CASSSKTPGQGDEQYF
TGTGCCAGCAGCTCAAAAACCCCCGGACAGGGTGACGAGCAGTACTTC